These 23 T cell receptor beta chains came from one sample sequenced in a study of T cells in Graves' hyperthyroidism and ophthalmopathy. Researchers took RNA transcripts and amplified the TCR beta CDR3 regions from them. The primer set for the first-round RT-PCR of the TCR CDR3 was HTBI. TCRdb itself ran the multiplex PCR reads through MiXCR, one entry per CDR3 protein. The sample records a few hundred thousand distinct CDR3 sequences, 15% to 19% being singletons. What was sequenced was blood. The receptors originated from a woman aged 25 to 45 with Graves' hyperthyroidism.

This clonotype was counted many times. The V call is TRBV29-1, the J call TRBJ2-1, with 7 bases matching TRBD1. Germline V CDR1 and CDR2: SQVTM, ANQGSEA. The ends lost 4 bases at V and 2 bases at J; junction bases unmatched: 5. The CDR3 sequence is 14 residues long. CDR3 protein: CSVGGQDPYNEQFF. Here the CDR3 DNA reads TGCAGCGTTGGTGGACAGGATCCCTACAATGAGCAGTTCTTC.

This clonotype turned up a few times. The rearrangement links TRBV5-6 to TRBJ1-5; TRBD1 is a possible D gene (6 bases). The V end lost 3 bases, the J end lost 5 bases, and 18 bases lay between the germline ends. This CDR3 region has 16 residues. The germline CDR1 and CDR2 sequences are SGHDT and YYEEEE. The DNA of the CDR3 is TGTGCCAGCAGCTGGGGGGGGGCCAGGGCCGATCAGCCCCAGCATTTT. This sequence encodes CASSWGGARADQPQHF.

This clonotype occurred many times. The chain's CDR3 is CAWCSGLAGGPYNEQFF. CDR3 bases: TGTGCCTGGTGCTCCGGACTAGCGGGAGGGCCCTACAATGAGCAGTTCTTC. The chain recombines TRBV30 with TRBJ2-1; TRBD2 matches at 15 bases. The CDR3 loop spans 17 amino acids. J gave up 2 bases and V 5 bases, and 7 bases lay outside the gene matches. Germline-derived CDR1 and CDR2 are GTSNPN and SVGIG (reference sequence).

The V gene is TRBV10-2, the J gene TRBJ1-3; D not resolved. Trimming pared 6 bases from V and 0 bases from J, leaving 6 bases between. Germline CDR1 reads WSHSY; CDR2 reads SAAADI. CDR3 size: 13 residues. In DNA, the CDR3 is TGCGCCAGCAGGGAAAGCTCTGGAAACACCATATATTTT. Protein: CASRESSGNTIYF.

The chain recombines TRBV5-1 with TRBJ2-5; D remains unclear. The CDR3 loop spans 17 amino acids. Germline V gene sequence: CDR1 SGHRS, CDR2 YFSETQ. V was pared by 0 bases and J by 0 bases, with 15 bases between. As DNA, the CDR3 is TGCGCCAGCAGCTTGGGTACTGTACGGGCAAACCAAGAGACCCAGTACTTC. It is translated as CASSLGTVRANQETQYF. Complete variable domain (other parts from reference TRBV5-1 and TRBJ2-5): KAGVTQTPRYLIKTRGQQVTLSCSPISGHRSVSWYQQTPGQGLQFLFEYFSETQRNKGNFPGRFSGRQFSNSRSEMNVSTLELGDSALYLCASSLGTVRANQETQYFGPGTRLLVL.

This clonotype was recorded many times. The chain combines TRBV11-2 with TRBJ1-5; D unclear. The germline CDR1 and CDR2 sequences are SGHAT and FQNNGV. This CDR3 is 16 amino acids long. Trimming removed 3 bases at V and 2 bases at J, with 14 bases between. CDR3 amino acids: CASSFRTGIGNQPQHF. DNA of the CDR3: TGTGCCAGCAGCTTTCGAACCGGTATCGGCAATCAGCCCCAGCATTTT.

This rearrangement joins TRBV27 to TRBJ2-3; 9 positions agree with TRBD2. The junction had 12 bases not matched to a gene; V was cut back by 6 bases and J by 2 bases. The CDR3 length is 17 residues. CDR1 is MNHEY and CDR2 is SMNVEV in the germline V gene (reference sequence). CDR3 DNA sequence: TGTGCCAGCAGGGGCCCCTATAGCGGGAGTTACACAGATACGCAGTATTTT. Translated, it gives CASRGPYSGSYTDTQYF.

The chain links TRBV18 to TRBJ2-1; D gene uncertain. This CDR3 comprises 15 residues. CDR1 KGHSH and CDR2 LQKENI come from the germline V gene. V gave up 1 base and J gave up 5 bases, with 12 bases separating them. Here the CDR3 DNA reads TGTGCCAGCTCACCACTACGGGTGCCTAACAATGAGCAGTTCTTC. Protein: CASSPLRVPNNEQFF.

This clonotype was detected many times. As DNA, the CDR3 is TGTGCCAGCAGTTACTACTCGGGCGTGGGTGAGCAGTTCTTC. Translated, it gives CASSYYSGVGEQFF. The chain joins TRBV6-6 to TRBJ2-1; D is ambiguous. The CDR3 spans 14 residues. CDR1 and CDR2 (germline): MNHNY, SVGAGI (reference sequence). Trimming shortened V by 1 base and J by 9 bases, and 13 bases separated the two germline ends.

This clonotype was seen repeatedly, ten times or more. The rearrangement uses TRBV7-2 and TRBJ1-5; TRBD1 matches 11 bases. V was clipped by 4 bases and J by 5 bases; unmatched bases: 7. The CDR3 runs 16 residues. CDR1 and CDR2 from the germline V gene are SGHTA and FQGNSA. CDR3 bases: TGTGCCAGCAGCTCCATAGGGACAGGGGGGTATCAGCCCCAGCATTTT. This translates into CASSSIGTGGYQPQHF.

The chain carries TRBV5-6 and TRBJ2-5; 8 bases are a match to TRBD1. The CDR3 is 16 residues long. Per the germline V gene, CDR1 is SGHDT and CDR2 is YYEEEE. The V segment lost 4 bases and the J segment 0 bases; nucleotides outside the gene matches: 8. CDR3 loop: CASSRDLTGDQETQYF. The CDR3 DNA reads as TGTGCCAGCAGCAGGGATTTGACAGGGGACCAAGAGACCCAGTACTTC.

The rearrangement joins TRBV15 to TRBJ2-7, with 13 bases matching TRBD2. Germline V gene lookup returns CDR1 LNHNV and CDR2 YYDKDF (reference sequence). The CDR3 has 18 amino acids. Trimming cost V 8 bases and J 0 bases; bases outside gene matches: 13. The CDR3 DNA reads as TGTGCCACCTCGCGGGGACTAGCGGGAAGCCATTTCTCCTACGAGCAGTACTTC. This translates into CATSRGLAGSHFSYEQYF. The variable domain in full, with the rest retrieved from reference TRBV15 and TRBJ2-7, is DAMVIQNPRYQVTQFGKPVTLSCSQTLNHNVMYWYQQKSSQAPKLLFHYYDKDFNNEADTPDNFQSRRPNTSFCFLDIRSPGLGDTAMYLCATSRGLAGSHFSYEQYFGPGTRLTVT.

This clonotype was recorded many times. The genes are TRBV7-8 and TRBJ2-5; possibly TRBD1 or TRBD2 for D (6 bases each). Between the trimmed V and J ends, which lost 4 bases and 9 bases, there was a span of 15 bases. The CDR3 has 13 residues. Germline CDR1 reads SGHVS; CDR2 reads FQNEAQ. The CDR3 sequence: CASSSAGHDAQYF. The CDR3 DNA reads as TGTGCCAGCAGCTCGGCGGGACACGATGCCCAGTACTTC.

Only a few counts were recorded for this clonotype. This CDR3 is CAISPGAGTNNEQFF. The CDR3 coding sequence is TGTGCCATCAGCCCAGGAGCGGGAACCAACAATGAGCAGTTCTTC. The J gene is TRBJ2-1, the V gene TRBV10-3, with 7 bases that match TRBD2. The V and J ends lost 6 bases and 5 bases, in that order; junction bases with no gene match: 10. Germline V gene data show CDR1 as ENHRY and CDR2 as SYGVKD. The CDR3 has 15 amino acids.

This clonotype was recorded at least ten times. The chain uses TRBV28 and TRBJ2-1; 9 bases fit TRBD2. Germline-derived CDR1 and CDR2 are MDHEN and SYDVKM. Germline trimming cut 5 bases from V and 7 bases from J; bases unmatched to any gene: 12. This CDR3 region has 16 residues. CDR3 bases: TGTGCCAGCAGTCGGGCTATGGCGGGAGGGTGGAATGAGCAGTTCTTC. Translation gives CASSRAMAGGWNEQFF. Full variable domain (missing parts from reference TRBV28 and TRBJ2-1): DVKVTQSSRYLVKRTGEKVFLECVQDMDHENMFWYRQDPGLGLRLIYFSYDVKMKEKGDIPEGYSVSREKKERFSLILESASTNQTSMYLCASSRAMAGGWNEQFFGPGTRLTVL.

Many counts were recorded for this clonotype. V usage is TRBV10-1 and J usage is TRBJ2-5; D is perhaps TRBD1 or TRBD2 (5 bases each). This CDR3 has 15 residues. The germline gives CDR1 WNHNN, CDR2 SYGVQD (reference sequence). The V end was cut by 2 bases, the J end by 3 bases, with 13 bases between. The CDR3 loop is CASSEKRGVEETQYF. The DNA of the CDR3 is TGCGCCAGCAGTGAGAAGAGGGGAGTCGAAGAGACCCAGTACTTC.

A few counts support this clonotype. The chain joins TRBV20-1 to TRBJ1-4; possible D gene TRBD1, 5 bases. Germline V gene data show CDR1 as DFQATT and CDR2 as SNEGSKA (reference sequence). CDR3 size: 14 residues. Trimming removed 5 bases at V and 8 bases at J, with 18 bases between. The CDR3 DNA reads as TGCAGTGCTGAGGGGAGCGGGGAGGGGGAAAAACTGTTTTTT. It specifies CSAEGSGEGEKLFF.

A note on this clonotype: A much larger clone differs by one base, so this may be a read error. CDR3 nucleotides: TGTGCCTGGAGCGAGGGACTTTTATATGGCTACACCTTC. Its translation: CAWSEGLLYGYTF. The chain couples TRBV30 to TRBJ1-2, with D possibly being TRBD1 (5 bases). Germline-derived CDR1 and CDR2 are GTSNPN and SVGIG (reference sequence). This CDR3 region has 13 residues. Trimming shortened V by 3 bases and J by 5 bases, and 13 bases separated the two germline ends.

The rearrangement joins TRBV7-9 to TRBJ2-1, with 11 bases lining up with TRBD2. Germline CDR1 SEHNR, CDR2 FQNEAQ (reference sequence). The CDR3 runs to 19 residues. V was clipped by 3 bases and J by 2 bases; unmatched bases: 12. CDR3 in amino acids: CASSFPTGLAGDPYNEQFF. The CDR3 region has the DNA TGTGCCAGCAGCTTTCCCACCGGACTAGCGGGTGATCCCTACAATGAGCAGTTCTTC.

This clonotype showed up just a few times. The chain joins TRBV7-9 to TRBJ1-2; unclear D gene. CDR3 length: 15 residues. Trimming took 0 bases from V and 5 from J, leaving 13 bases between them. Looked up from germline, CDR1 is SEHNR and CDR2 is FQNEAQ (reference sequence). The CDR3 loop reads CASSLAWATGYGYTF. CDR3 in DNA: TGTGCCAGCAGCTTAGCGTGGGCCACGGGGTATGGCTACACCTTC.

This clonotype has ten or more counts. This chain links TRBV6-1 with TRBJ1-2; D might be TRBD1 (5 bases). CDR1 is MNHNS, CDR2 SASEGT, per germline. The V gene lost 8 bases and the J gene lost 1 base, with 11 bases spanning the gap. The CDR3 covers 13 residues. In nucleotides, the CDR3 is TGTGCCAGCGGCGGGGACCGTAACTATGGCTACACCTTC. This gives the protein CASGGDRNYGYTF.

This clonotype came up many times. The gene calls are TRBV15 and TRBJ2-3; D ambiguous. The CDR3 length is 14 residues. Per the germline V gene, CDR1 is LNHNV and CDR2 is YYDKDF (reference sequence). Trimming left V 0 bases short and J 5 bases short, with 9 bases between. The CDR3 region has the DNA TGTGCCACCAGCAGAGAGGCCGTTCAAGATACGCAGTATTTT. Amino acid sequence: CATSREAVQDTQYF.

This clonotype was recorded a few times. This chain joins TRBV7-3 and TRBJ1-1; perhaps TRBD1 as D (5 bases). The CDR3 totals 14 residues. Trimming pared 2 bases from V and 5 bases from J, leaving 12 bases between. Germline lookup yields CDR1 SGHTA and CDR2 FQGTGA. CDR3 amino acids: CASSLYPGTTEAFF. CDR3 sequence (DNA): TGTGCCAGCAGCTTATACCCCGGGACGACTGAAGCTTTCTTT.